This passage covers 25 T cell receptor beta chains from one sample sequenced in a study of T cell repertoires in cytomegalovirus infection. The antigens these receptors bind are not known. One entry per CDR3 protein, called by TCRdb with MiXCR from the reads. The table has about 280,000 distinct CDR3 sequences, 22% seen once. Sequencing used cultured PBMCs, obtained from culture after CMV antigen stimulation. The receptors were sampled from a human donor in good health (CMV status not recorded). Some clones in this sample may be carry-over from other donors' samples.

Only a few counts were recorded for this clonotype. This chain joins TRBV24-1 and TRBJ2-1; 8 nucleotides align to TRBD2. V was pared by 5 bases and J by 7 bases, with 6 bases of the junction left unmatched. This CDR3 is 14 amino acids long. The germline CDR1 and CDR2 sequences are KGHDR and SFDVKD. CDR3 nucleotide sequence: TGTGCCACCAGTGTTAGCGGGAAGGGGAATGAGCAGTTCTTC. This translates into CATSVSGKGNEQFF.

This clonotype was counted a few times. CDR3 DNA sequence: TGTGCCAGCAGCAAACTAGCGTTACAGAACATTCAGTACTTC. Its translation is CASSKLALQNIQYF. The genes are TRBV7-9 and TRBJ2-4; TRBD2 matches at 7 bases. CDR1 and CDR2 from the germline V gene are SEHNR and FQNEAQ (reference sequence). V shed 5 bases and J 7 bases; nucleotides not matched to a gene: 8. The CDR3 runs to 14 residues.

The chain uses TRBV10-3 and TRBJ1-1; D possibly corresponds to TRBD1 (6 bases). CDR1 and CDR2 from the germline V gene are ENHRY and SYGVKD. The CDR3 is 16 amino acids. Trimming removed 3 bases from V and 5 bases from J, with 19 bases in between. CDR3 in DNA: TGTGCCATCAGTGACCCCCAGGGGCTGGGGAAGACTGAAGCTTTCTTT. It specifies CAISDPQGLGKTEAFF.

This clonotype has ten or more counts. The junction shows a germline mismatch at one end, possibly a read error. The gene calls are TRBV6-1 and TRBJ2-7, with D possibly matching TRBD1 (6 bases). Germline V CDR1 and CDR2: MNHNS, SASEGT. The length of the CDR3 is 11 residues. The DNA of the CDR3 is TGTGCCAGCAGTGAATTATTACAGGGTCTTTTC. Protein sequence: CASSELLQGLF.

This clonotype has only a few counts. The gene calls are TRBV11-2 and TRBJ2-7; 10 positions agree with TRBD2. The V gene's germline CDR1 is SGHAT and CDR2 FQNNGV. V shed 8 bases and J 3 bases; nucleotides not matched to a gene: 16. The CDR3 extends over 17 amino acids. CDR3 in DNA: TGTGCCAGCTCGAGAACTAGAGCGGGAGGGCCCGGCTACGAGCAGTACGTC. It translates to CASSRTRAGGPGYEQYV.

In its sample, this clonotype was seen many times. The chain links TRBV6-1 to TRBJ2-3; D remains unclear. Trimming left V 1 base short and J 6 bases short, with 8 bases between. CDR3 size: 13 residues. The germline V gene encodes CDR1 MNHNS and CDR2 SASEGT. This chain's CDR3 is CASSEVRRDTQYF. CDR3 nucleotides: TGTGCCAGCAGTGAAGTCCGGCGGGATACGCAGTATTTT.

This clonotype occurred many times. The chain has TRBV7-2 and TRBJ2-5; 12 bases fit TRBD2. CDR1 and CDR2 from the germline V gene are SGHTA and FQGNSA. The J segment lost 5 bases and the V segment lost 4 bases, leaving 11 bases of the junction unmatched. The length of the CDR3 is 17 residues. CDR3 in DNA: TGTGCCAGCAGCTATCACCGACGGACTAGCGGGAATGAGACCCAGTACTTC. Its protein is CASSYHRRTSGNETQYF.

The V gene is TRBV30, the J gene TRBJ2-7; D gene ambiguous. Trimming stripped 3 bases from V and 8 bases from J, with 14 bases between. The germline V gene encodes CDR1 GTSNPN and CDR2 SVGIG (reference sequence). CDR3 length: 12 amino acids. The CDR3 DNA sequence: TGTGCCTGGAGCACATTTTACGCCCAGCAGTACTTC. This sequence encodes CAWSTFYAQQYF. Using reference TRBV30 and TRBJ2-7 for the parts outside the CDR3, the full variable domain is SQTIHQWPATLVQPVGSPLSLECTVEGTSNPNLYWYRQAAGRGLQLLFYSVGIGQISSEVPQNLSASRPQDRQFILSSKKLLLSDSGFYLCAWSTFYAQQYFGPGTRLTVT.

The chain combines TRBV7-9 with TRBJ2-7; 7 nucleotides match TRBD1. This CDR3 has 12 residues. Germline CDR1 is SEHNR and CDR2 is FQNEAQ (reference sequence). Trimming at V came to 1 base and at J to 7 bases, leaving 1 base not matched to a gene. The CDR3 here is CASSLGTGEQYF. The CDR3 coding sequence is TGTGCCAGCAGCTTAGGGACAGGAGAGCAGTACTTC.

The table lists this clonotype with a few counts. This chain joins TRBV10-3 and TRBJ2-5; no firm D call. Germline assignment: CDR1 ENHRY and CDR2 SYGVKD. The CDR3 runs 13 residues. Trimming cost V 3 bases and J 0 bases, with 5 bases left between them. The CDR3 coding sequence is TGTGCCATCAGTGATGACTACCAAGAGACCCAGTACTTC. Translated: CAISDDYQETQYF.

CDR3 nucleotides: TGTGCCAGCAGTCTTAAACAGGGGGCTAGGGAGCAGTTCTTC. Translated, it gives CASSLKQGAREQFF. This chain connects TRBV12-3 or TRBV12-4 to TRBJ2-1; 9 positions agree with TRBD1. The CDR3 spans 14 residues. Unmatched junction bases numbered 9, after V lost 5 bases and J lost 10 bases.

The rearrangement uses TRBV5-4 and TRBJ2-1, with D tentatively TRBD2 (6 bases). Germline CDR1 is SGHNT and CDR2 is YYREEE (reference sequence). V was shortened by 4 bases and J by 9 bases, with 14 bases between the two germline ends. The CDR3 loop spans 13 amino acids. The CDR3 loop is CASSGTSFGEQFF. Written as DNA, the CDR3 is TGTGCCAGCAGCGGAACTAGCTTTGGTGAGCAGTTCTTC. The whole variable domain, remainder taken from reference TRBV5-4 and TRBJ2-1, is ETGVTQSPTHLIKTRGQQVTLRCSSQSGHNTVSWYQQALGQGPQFIFQYYREEENGRGNFPPRFSGLQFPNYSSELNVNALELDDSALYLCASSGTSFGEQFFGPGTRLTVL.

The chain links TRBV20-1 to TRBJ1-5, with D possibly TRBD1 on 5 matching bases. Germline CDR1 is DFQATT and CDR2 is SNEGSKA (reference sequence). The V end lost 0 bases, the J end lost 6 bases, and 24 bases lay between the germline ends. The CDR3 has 18 residues. CDR3 bases: TGCAGTGCTAGAGATGGGGGAGGGTCTGGTTTTTTCCGTCAGCCCCAGCATTTT. Residues: CSARDGGGSGFFRQPQHF.

This clonotype has a handful of counts. The chain recombines TRBV6-5 with TRBJ1-6; tentative D call: TRBD1 (6 bases). The CDR3 extends over 13 amino acids. V was cut by 6 bases and J by 6 bases, with 9 bases left in between. Germline V gene sequence: CDR1 MNHEY, CDR2 SVGAGI. CDR3 in DNA: TGTGCCAGCAGGGCAGGGGCTAATTCACCCCTCCACTTT. Translating gives CASRAGANSPLHF.

This clonotype was seen at least ten times. The chain uses TRBV12-3 or TRBV12-4 and TRBJ1-5; D not resolved. The V end was cut by 5 bases, the J end by 3 bases, with 11 bases between. The CDR3 runs 14 residues. The DNA of the CDR3 is TGTGCCAGCAGTAGGCAGGAATACAATCAGCCCCAGCATTTT. Translation: CASSRQEYNQPQHF.

This clonotype was seen a few times. The V gene is TRBV24-1, the J gene TRBJ2-3, with D possibly called TRBD1 or TRBD2 (5 bases each). V was cut by 5 bases and J by 0 bases, with 11 bases left in between. Per the germline V gene, CDR1 is KGHDR and CDR2 is SFDVKD. This CDR3 is 15 amino acids long. CDR3: CATSAGGSSTDTQYF. The DNA for the CDR3 is TGTGCCACCAGTGCTGGGGGTTCTAGCACAGATACGCAGTATTTT.

This clonotype was seen many times. The chain recombines TRBV7-2 with TRBJ2-3; TRBD1 or TRBD2 may be the D gene (5 bases each). This CDR3 has 16 amino acids. The germline CDR1 and CDR2 sequences are SGHTA and FQGNSA. Trimming shortened V by 2 bases and J by 4 bases, and 16 bases separated the two germline ends. The CDR3: CASSLPSSRDPDTQYF. The DNA for the CDR3 is TGTGCCAGCAGCTTACCTTCATCACGGGACCCAGATACGCAGTATTTT.

The chain has TRBV6-2 or TRBV6-3 and TRBJ2-7; a possible D gene is TRBD2 (7 bases). V dropped 4 bases and J dropped 2 bases, with 12 bases sitting between them. This CDR3 contains 14 residues. Germline CDR1 MNHEY, CDR2 SVGEGT. DNA of the CDR3: TGTGCCAGCAGTTGGGGGGGGACAACCTACGAGCAGTACTTC. Translating it yields CASSWGGTTYEQYF.

The chain links TRBV4-1 to TRBJ1-4; D possibly corresponds to TRBD1 (5 bases). This CDR3 comprises 17 residues. The germline gives CDR1 MGHRA, CDR2 YSYEKL. V lost 2 bases to trimming and J lost 0 bases, with 13 bases between them. The CDR3 is CASSQFRGVATNEKLFF. DNA of the CDR3: TGCGCCAGCAGCCAATTCCGGGGCGTTGCAACTAATGAAAAACTGTTTTTT.

The chain couples TRBV7-3 to TRBJ2-6; TRBD1 matches 8 bases. V dropped 7 bases and J dropped 0; count of bases not matched to a gene: 5. Germline assignment: CDR1 SGHTA and CDR2 FQGTGA. The CDR3 consists of 16 residues. CDR3 nucleotides: TGTGCCAGCACCGGACAGGGAGACTCTGGGGCCAACGTCCTGACTTTC. This encodes CASTGQGDSGANVLTF.

This clonotype was counted only a few times. The rearrangement joins TRBV29-1 to TRBJ2-3; TRBD1 agrees at 7 bases. There are 14 residues in the CDR3. Germline V gene lookup returns CDR1 SQVTM and CDR2 ANQGSEA. The V gene end was trimmed by 3 bases and the J gene end by 2 bases; junction bases not matched to a gene: 5. The CDR3 DNA reads TGCAGCGTTGACGCAGGGGGTAACACAGATACGCAGTATTTT. Translating gives CSVDAGGNTDTQYF.

This clonotype was detected many times. This chain links TRBV12-3 or TRBV12-4 with TRBJ1-5; D not certain. The V gene lost 3 bases and the J gene lost 6 bases, with 12 bases spanning the gap. The CDR3 is 14 amino acids. Here the CDR3 reads CASSFSGMVQPQHF. The CDR3 DNA follows: TGTGCCAGCAGTTTTTCGGGGATGGTTCAGCCCCAGCATTTT.

A word on this clonotype: It is unclear where the CDR3 begins or ends on the DNA, so no DNA is shown, and the CDR3 is as TCRdb lists it. V is TRBV28 and J is TRBJ2-7; the D segment call TRBD2 is taken from the table without a DNA check. Germline CDR1 reads MDHEN; CDR2 reads SYDVKM. Termini included, the CDR3 measures 15 amino acids. The CDR3 is CASSSSASGSYEQYF.

The chain combines TRBV19 with TRBJ2-1; 7 bases fit TRBD2. From germline, CDR1 is LNHDA and CDR2 SQIVND (reference sequence). The CDR3 consists of 15 residues. V lost 3 bases to trimming and J lost 4 bases; unmatched junction nucleotides: 6. CDR3: CASSIDGGSYNEQFF. The CDR3 DNA reads as TGTGCCAGTAGTATTGATGGCGGGAGTTACAATGAGCAGTTCTTC. Full variable domain (outside the CDR3, taken from reference TRBV19 and TRBJ2-1): DGGITQSPKYLFRKEGQNVTLSCEQNLNHDAMYWYRQDPGQGLRLIYYSQIVNDFQKGDIAEGYSVSREKKESFPLTVTSAQKNPTAFYLCASSIDGGSYNEQFFGPGTRLTVL.

J is TRBJ2-7 and V is TRBV12-3 or TRBV12-4; 8 bases map to TRBD2. The V and J ends lost 5 bases and 7 bases, in that order; junction bases with no gene match: 13. The CDR3 is 15 amino acids. CDR3 nucleotide sequence: TGTGCCAGCAGTCCACCGGGACTAGTGCTGGGGGAGCAGTACGTC. Translated: CASSPPGLVLGEQYV.